What follows are 8 T cell receptor beta chains derived from one specimen sequenced in a study of OX40 agonist ivuxolimab in advanced cancers. Sequencing used immunoSEQ multiplex PCR; TCRdb keeps in-frame clones, though not all of them. The sample lists around 70,000 clones, 70% to 90% seen once, with 5% to 7% in the top ten. Here the sequenced sample was CD4+ or CD8+ T cells sorted from blood, taken in a trial of the OX40 agonist ivuxolimab. The receptors stem from an adult with an advanced solid tumor such as melanoma, head and neck, liver or kidney cancer.

This chain links TRBV6-5 with TRBJ1-5; 9 bases fit TRBD1. Trimming removed 6 bases from V and 0 bases from J; junction bases left unmatched: 3. CDR3 length equals 15 residues. Germline CDR1 reads MNHEY; CDR2 reads SVGAGI. CDR3 region: CASRKGQGSNQPQHF. The CDR3 bases are TGTGCCAGCAGAAAGGGACAGGGTAGCAATCAGCCCCAGCATTTT.

This chain uses TRBV13 with TRBJ2-1, with 12 bases fitting TRBD2. The CDR3 totals 15 residues. V gave up 6 bases and J gave up 7 bases; unmatched junction bases: 7. Germline lookup yields CDR1 PRHDT and CDR2 FYEKMQ (reference sequence). CDR3 sequence: CASSLAGGRGNEQFF. In nucleotides, the CDR3 is TGTGCCAGCAGTCTAGCGGGGGGGCGAGGAAATGAGCAGTTCTTC.

The chain employs TRBV18 and TRBJ1-4; a possible D gene is TRBD1 (6 bases). CDR3 size: 12 residues. Trimming took off 6 bases at V and 9 bases at J, with 11 bases between the two ends. Germline CDR1 KGHSH, CDR2 LQKENI. The DNA for the CDR3 is TGTGCCAGCTCCGCACGGGACAAAAAACTGTTTTTT. It yields the protein CASSARDKKLFF.

This clone showed up just once. The chain couples TRBV5-4 to TRBJ2-2, with D perhaps TRBD2 (6 bases). Trimming shortened V by 2 bases and J by 4 bases, and 12 bases separated the two germline ends. CDR1 is SGHNT, CDR2 YYREEE, per germline (reference sequence). This CDR3 has 15 residues. CDR3 DNA sequence: TGTGCCAGCAGCTTTAGTAGCGGAGCCACCGGGGAGCTGTTTTTT. Translated, it gives CASSFSSGATGELFF.

This sequence joins TRBV28 and TRBJ1-5; D perhaps matches TRBD1 (6 bases). Germline V gene lookup returns CDR1 MDHEN and CDR2 SYDVKM. V was shortened by 9 bases and J by 1 base, with 19 bases between the two germline ends. The CDR3 contains 16 residues. The CDR3 sequence is CASTLRTEGSNQPQHF. The DNA for the CDR3 is TGTGCCAGTACGTTGAGGACAGAAGGGAGCAATCAGCCCCAGCATTTT.

The V and J genes are TRBV28 and TRBJ1-1, with 7 bases lining up with TRBD1. In germline, CDR1 is MDHEN, CDR2 SYDVKM. This CDR3 has 13 residues. V was pared by 8 bases and J by 4 bases, with 7 bases of the junction left unmatched. The chain's CDR3 is CASGSTGRTEAFF. CDR3 nucleotide sequence: TGTGCCAGCGGGTCGACAGGGCGCACTGAAGCTTTCTTT.

The V and J genes are TRBV11-3 and TRBJ2-1, with D perhaps matching TRBD1 (6 bases). CDR1 is SGHNT and CDR2 is YENEEA in the germline V gene. V gave up 1 base and J gave up 4 bases, with 11 bases separating them. This CDR3 region has 15 residues. The CDR3 protein is CASSLAVTGYNEQFF. DNA of the CDR3: TGTGCCAGCAGCTTAGCTGTGACAGGATACAATGAGCAGTTCTTC.

The V and J genes are TRBV7-2 and TRBJ1-3, with D possibly matching TRBD1 (6 bases). The CDR3 covers 15 residues. Germline V gives CDR1 SGHTA, CDR2 FQGNSA. V gave up 7 bases and J gave up 8 bases, with 21 bases separating them. Here the CDR3 reads CASNPYGGGADTIYF. CDR3 coding DNA: TGTGCCAGCAACCCCTACGGGGGCGGTGCAGACACCATATATTTT.